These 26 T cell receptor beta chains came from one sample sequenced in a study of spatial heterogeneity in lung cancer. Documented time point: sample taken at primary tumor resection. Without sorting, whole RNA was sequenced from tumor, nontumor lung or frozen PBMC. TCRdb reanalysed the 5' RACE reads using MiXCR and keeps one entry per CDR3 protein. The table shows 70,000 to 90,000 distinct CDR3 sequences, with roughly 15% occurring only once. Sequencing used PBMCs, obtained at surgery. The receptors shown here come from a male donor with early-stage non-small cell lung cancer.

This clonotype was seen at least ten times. Here the CDR3 reads CASSQEAGYSGNTIYF. In DNA form, the CDR3 reads TGCGCCAGCAGCCAAGAAGCAGGGTATTCTGGAAACACCATATATTTT. This chain connects TRBV4-3 to TRBJ1-3; a possible D gene is TRBD1 (5 bases). The germline V gene has CDR1 LGHNA and CDR2 YSLEER. Trimming removed 0 bases at V and 1 base at J, with 10 bases between. The CDR3 sequence is 16 residues long.

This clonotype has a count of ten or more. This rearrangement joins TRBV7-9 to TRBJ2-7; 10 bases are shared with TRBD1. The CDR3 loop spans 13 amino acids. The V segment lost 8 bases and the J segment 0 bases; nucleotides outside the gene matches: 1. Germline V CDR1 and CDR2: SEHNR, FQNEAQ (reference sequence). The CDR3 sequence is CASGTGVSYEQYF. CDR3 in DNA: TGTGCCAGCGGGACAGGGGTCTCCTACGAGCAGTACTTC.

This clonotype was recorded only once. The CDR3 protein is CASSLNLAGYEQYF. Written as DNA, the CDR3 is TGTGCCAGCAGCTTAAATTTAGCGGGGTACGAGCAGTACTTC. The chain links TRBV7-8 to TRBJ2-7; 8 nucleotides agree with TRBD2. The V segment lost 2 bases and the J segment 4 bases; nucleotides outside the gene matches: 4. The CDR3 has 14 amino acids. Per germline, CDR1 SGHVS and CDR2 FQNEAQ.

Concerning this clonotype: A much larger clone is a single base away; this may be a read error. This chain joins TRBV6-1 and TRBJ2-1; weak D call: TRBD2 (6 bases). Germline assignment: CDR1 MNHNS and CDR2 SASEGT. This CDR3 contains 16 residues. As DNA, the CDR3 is TGTGCCAGCACCCCTTTCCGGGGGAGCTCCTACAATGAGCAGTTATTC. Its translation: CASTPFRGSSYNEQLF.

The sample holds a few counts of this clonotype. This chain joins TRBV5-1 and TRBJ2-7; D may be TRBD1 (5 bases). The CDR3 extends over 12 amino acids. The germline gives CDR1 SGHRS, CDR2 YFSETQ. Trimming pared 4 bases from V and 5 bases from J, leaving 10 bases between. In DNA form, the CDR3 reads TGCGCCAGCAGCGCAAGGGGTCACGAGCAGTACTTC. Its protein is CASSARGHEQYF.

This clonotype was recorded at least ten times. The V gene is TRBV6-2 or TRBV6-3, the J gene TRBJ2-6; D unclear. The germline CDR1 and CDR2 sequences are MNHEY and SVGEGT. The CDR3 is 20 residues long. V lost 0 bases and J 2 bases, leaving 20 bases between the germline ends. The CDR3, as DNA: TGTGCCAGCAGTTACTCGATATCCCAGAAGCCTCATCCTGGGGCCAACGTCCTGACTTTC. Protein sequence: CASSYSISQKPHPGANVLTF.

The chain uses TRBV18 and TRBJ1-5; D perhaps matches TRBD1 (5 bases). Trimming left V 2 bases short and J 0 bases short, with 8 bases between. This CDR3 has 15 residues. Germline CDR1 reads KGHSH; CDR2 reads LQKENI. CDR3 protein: CASSPGGTSNQPQHF. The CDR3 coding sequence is TGTGCCAGCTCACCAGGGGGAACTAGCAATCAGCCCCAGCATTTT.

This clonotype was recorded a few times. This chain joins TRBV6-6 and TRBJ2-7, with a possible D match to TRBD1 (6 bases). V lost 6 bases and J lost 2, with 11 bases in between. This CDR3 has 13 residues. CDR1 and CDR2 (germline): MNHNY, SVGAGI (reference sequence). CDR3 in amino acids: CASRTGQTYEQYF. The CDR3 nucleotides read TGTGCCAGCAGAACCGGACAGACCTACGAGCAGTACTTC.

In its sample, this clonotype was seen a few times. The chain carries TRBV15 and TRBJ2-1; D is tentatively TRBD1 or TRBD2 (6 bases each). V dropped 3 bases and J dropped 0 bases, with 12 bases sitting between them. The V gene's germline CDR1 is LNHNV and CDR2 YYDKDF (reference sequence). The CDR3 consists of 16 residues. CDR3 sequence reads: CATSRTWGASYNEQFF. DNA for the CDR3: TGTGCCACCAGCAGGACGTGGGGGGCCTCCTACAATGAGCAGTTCTTC. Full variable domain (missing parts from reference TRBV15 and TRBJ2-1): DAMVIQNPRYQVTQFGKPVTLSCSQTLNHNVMYWYQQKSSQAPKLLFHYYDKDFNNEADTPDNFQSRRPNTSFCFLDIRSPGLGDTAMYLCATSRTWGASYNEQFFGPGTRLTVL.

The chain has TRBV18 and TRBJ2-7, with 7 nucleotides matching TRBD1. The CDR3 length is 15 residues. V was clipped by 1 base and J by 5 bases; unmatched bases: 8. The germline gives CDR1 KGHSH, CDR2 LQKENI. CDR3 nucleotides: TGTGCCAGCTCACCACGCCGAACAGGGGTCCACGAGCAGTACTTC. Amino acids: CASSPRRTGVHEQYF.

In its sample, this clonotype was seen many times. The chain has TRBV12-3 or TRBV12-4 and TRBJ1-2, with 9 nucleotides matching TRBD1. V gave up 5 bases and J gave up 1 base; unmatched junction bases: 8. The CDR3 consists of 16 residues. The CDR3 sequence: CASSAPPGQGNYGYTF. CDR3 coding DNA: TGTGCCAGCAGTGCCCCTCCGGGACAGGGTAACTATGGCTACACCTTC.

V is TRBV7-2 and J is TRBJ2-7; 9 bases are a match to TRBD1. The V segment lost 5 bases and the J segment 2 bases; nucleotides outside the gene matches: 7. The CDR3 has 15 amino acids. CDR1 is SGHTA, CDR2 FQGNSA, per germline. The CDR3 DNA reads TGTGCCAGCAGCATCACCCGGGACAGGGCCTACGAGCAGTACTTC. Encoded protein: CASSITRDRAYEQYF.

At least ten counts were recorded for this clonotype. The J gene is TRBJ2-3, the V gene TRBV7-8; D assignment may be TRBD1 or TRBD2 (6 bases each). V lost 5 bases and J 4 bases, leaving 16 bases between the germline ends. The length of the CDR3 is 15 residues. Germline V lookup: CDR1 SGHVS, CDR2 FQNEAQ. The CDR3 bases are TGTGCCAGCAGCCCCACGGGGGCAAGGGCAGATACGCAGTATTTT. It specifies CASSPTGARADTQYF.

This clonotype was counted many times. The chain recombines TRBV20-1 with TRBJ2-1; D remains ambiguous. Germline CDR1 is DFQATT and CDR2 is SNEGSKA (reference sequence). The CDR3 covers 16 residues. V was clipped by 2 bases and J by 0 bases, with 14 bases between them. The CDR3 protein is CSARSRAGSSYNEQFF. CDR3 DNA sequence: TGCAGTGCTAGATCCCGAGCTGGAAGCTCCTACAATGAGCAGTTCTTC.

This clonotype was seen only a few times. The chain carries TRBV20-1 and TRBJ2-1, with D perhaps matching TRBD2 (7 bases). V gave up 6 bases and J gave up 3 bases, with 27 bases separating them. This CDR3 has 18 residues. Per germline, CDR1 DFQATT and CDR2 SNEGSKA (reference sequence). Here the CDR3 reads CSAALAYTQGGSYNEQFF. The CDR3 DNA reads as TGCAGTGCCGCTTTGGCTTACACACAGGGAGGGAGCTACAATGAGCAGTTCTTC.

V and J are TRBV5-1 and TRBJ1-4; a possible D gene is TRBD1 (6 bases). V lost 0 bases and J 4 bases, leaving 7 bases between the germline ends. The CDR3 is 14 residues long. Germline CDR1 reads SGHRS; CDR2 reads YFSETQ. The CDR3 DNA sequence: TGCGCCAGCAGCTTGGGGGACAATAATGAAAAACTGTTTTTT. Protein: CASSLGDNNEKLFF.

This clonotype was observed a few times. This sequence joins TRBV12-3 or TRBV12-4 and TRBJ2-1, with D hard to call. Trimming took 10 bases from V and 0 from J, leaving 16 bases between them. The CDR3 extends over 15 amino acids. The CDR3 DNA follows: TGTGCCACCTTGCCCGACTCACGCTCCTACAATGAGCAGTTCTTC. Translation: CATLPDSRSYNEQFF.

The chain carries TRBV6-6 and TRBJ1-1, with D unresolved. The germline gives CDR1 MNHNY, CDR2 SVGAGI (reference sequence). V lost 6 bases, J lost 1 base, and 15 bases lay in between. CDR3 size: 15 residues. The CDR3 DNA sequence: TGTGCCAGCAGGATTTCGTGGGGTACGAACACTGAAGCTTTCTTT. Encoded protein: CASRISWGTNTEAFF.

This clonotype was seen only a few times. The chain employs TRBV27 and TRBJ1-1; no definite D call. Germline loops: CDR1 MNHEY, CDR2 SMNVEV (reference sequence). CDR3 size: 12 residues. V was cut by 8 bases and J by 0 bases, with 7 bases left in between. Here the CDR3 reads CASGIMNTEAFF. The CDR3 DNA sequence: TGTGCCAGCGGGATAATGAACACTGAAGCTTTCTTT.

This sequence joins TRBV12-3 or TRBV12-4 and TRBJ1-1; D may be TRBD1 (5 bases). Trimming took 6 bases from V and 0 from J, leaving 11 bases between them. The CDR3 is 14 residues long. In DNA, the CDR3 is TGTGCCAGCAGACCCTTGACAGTGAACACTGAAGCTTTCTTT. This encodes CASRPLTVNTEAFF.

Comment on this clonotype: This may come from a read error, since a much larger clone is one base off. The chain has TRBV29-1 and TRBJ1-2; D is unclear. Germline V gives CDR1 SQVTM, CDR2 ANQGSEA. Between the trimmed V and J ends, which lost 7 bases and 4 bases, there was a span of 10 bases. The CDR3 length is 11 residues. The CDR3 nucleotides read TGCAGCGCCCTATCCAGCTATGGCTACACCTTC. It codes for CSALSSYGYTF.

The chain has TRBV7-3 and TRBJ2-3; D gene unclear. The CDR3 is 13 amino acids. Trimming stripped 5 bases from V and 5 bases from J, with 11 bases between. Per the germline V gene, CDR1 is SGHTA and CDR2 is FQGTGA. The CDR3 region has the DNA TGTGCCAGCAGCCTGGACCCGCAAGATACGCAGTATTTT. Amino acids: CASSLDPQDTQYF.

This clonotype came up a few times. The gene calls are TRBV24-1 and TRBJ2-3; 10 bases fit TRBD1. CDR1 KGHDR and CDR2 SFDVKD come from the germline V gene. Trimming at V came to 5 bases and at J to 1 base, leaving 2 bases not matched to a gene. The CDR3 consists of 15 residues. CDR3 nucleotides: TGTGCCACCAGTGTCGGGACAGGGGGCACAGATACGCAGTATTTT. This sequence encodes CATSVGTGGTDTQYF.

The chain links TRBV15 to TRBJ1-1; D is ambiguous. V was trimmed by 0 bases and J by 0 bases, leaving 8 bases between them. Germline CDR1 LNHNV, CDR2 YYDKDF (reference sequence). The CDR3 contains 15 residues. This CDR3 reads CATSRDPVMNTEAFF. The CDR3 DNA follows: TGTGCCACCAGCAGAGATCCAGTTATGAACACTGAAGCTTTCTTT.

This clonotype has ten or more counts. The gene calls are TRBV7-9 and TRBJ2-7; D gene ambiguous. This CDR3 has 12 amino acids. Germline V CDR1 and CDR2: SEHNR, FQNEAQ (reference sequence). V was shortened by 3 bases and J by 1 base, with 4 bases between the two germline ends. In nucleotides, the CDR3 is TGTGCCAGCAGCTTTGGATCCTACGAGCAGTACTTC. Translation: CASSFGSYEQYF. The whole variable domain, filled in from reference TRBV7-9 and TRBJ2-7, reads DTGVSQNPRHKITKRGQNVTFRCDPISEHNRLYWYRQTLGQGPEFLTYFQNEAQLEKSRLLSDRFSAERPKGSFSTLEIQRTEQGDSAMYLCASSFGSYEQYFGPGTRLTVT.

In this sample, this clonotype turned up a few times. The CDR3 protein is CASSQDLSTAYEQYF. The DNA for the CDR3 is TGTGCCAGCAGCCAAGATCTGTCGACAGCCTACGAGCAGTACTTC. V usage is TRBV3-1 and J usage is TRBJ2-7; tentative D call: TRBD1 (5 bases). Trimming removed 0 bases at V and 2 bases at J, with 11 bases between. The length of the CDR3 is 15 residues. Germline CDR1 and CDR2: LGHDT and YNNKEL (reference sequence).